This record concerns one T cell receptor (beta chain) sequence. Germline CDR1 reads WSHSY; CDR2 reads SAAADI. The CDR3 loop spans 13 amino acids. V shed 7 bases and J shed 9 bases, with 16 bases lying between them. The sample belongs to a study of blood T cell repertoires in COVID-19. Study-level information: COVID-19 samples, acute and convalescent, were from the United States, Italy and Spain.

Methods used by the authors: Amplified reference gene primers provided the basis for estimating nucleated cell counts. The data were produced by immunoSEQ multiplex PCR, yet TCRdb's version contains in-frame clones alone and is incomplete. Clonal size and the V and J genes are those of that table, whereas D and trimming came from the DNA. The sample lists tens of thousands of clones, almost 85% occurring once. Specimen: peripheral blood. The receptor was isolated from a woman of 80 years or more with acute or convalescent COVID-19. V is TRBV10-2 and J is TRBJ2-1, with D tentatively TRBD1 (5 bases). CDR3 protein: CASTGPGRGEQFF. For the CDR3, the DNA is TGCGCCAGCACCGGACCGGGTAGGGGTGAGCAGTTCTTC.